Below are 12 T cell receptor beta chains sequenced from a single sample in a study of blood T cell repertoires in COVID-19. Profiling relied on immunoSEQ multiplex PCR, and the TCRdb table lists in-frame clones only, not all of them. The sample holds over 200,000 clones, over 75% seen once. Sequencing input: peripheral blood. These receptors were collected from a man aged 40-49 years with active or convalescent COVID-19.

V usage is TRBV30 and J usage is TRBJ2-7; D gene unclear. Looked up from germline, CDR1 is GTSNPN and CDR2 is SVGIG (reference sequence). The V end lost 4 bases, the J end lost 6 bases, and 13 bases lay between the germline ends. The CDR3 extends over 12 amino acids. CDR3 nucleotide sequence: TGTGCCTGGAACACTCAGGTCGGCGAGCAGTACTTC. This codes for CAWNTQVGEQYF.

The V and J genes are TRBV5-4 and TRBJ1-1, with TRBD1 as a possible D gene (6 bases). The germline CDR1 and CDR2 sequences are SGHNT and YYREEE (reference sequence). V lost 3 bases to trimming and J lost 1 base, with 13 bases between them. The CDR3 has 15 residues. The CDR3 DNA reads TGTGCCAGCAGCTACTGGACAGAAGGGAACACTGAAGCTTTCTTT. Protein sequence: CASSYWTEGNTEAFF.

The chain combines TRBV19 with TRBJ1-5; no definite D call. This CDR3 spans 13 amino acids. Trimming removed 6 bases from V and 4 bases from J, with 10 bases in between. In germline, CDR1 is LNHDA, CDR2 SQIVND (reference sequence). CDR3 protein: CASSDTVNQPQHF. The DNA of the CDR3 is TGTGCCAGTAGCGACACGGTGAATCAGCCCCAGCATTTT.

The chain recombines TRBV30 with TRBJ2-2; possibly TRBD1 for D (6 bases). V was cut by 5 bases and J by 6 bases, with 13 bases left in between. The CDR3 runs 13 residues. In germline, CDR1 is GTSNPN, CDR2 SVGIG (reference sequence). The CDR3 protein is CAWATTGSGELFF. The DNA of the CDR3 is TGTGCCTGGGCTACGACAGGCTCCGGGGAGCTGTTTTTT.

There are a few counts of this clone. J is TRBJ2-7 and V is TRBV6-5; D remains unclear. The V end was cut by 1 base, the J end by 7 bases, with 17 bases between. CDR1 and CDR2 from the germline V gene are MNHEY and SVGAGI. The CDR3 is 15 residues long. In DNA form, the CDR3 reads TGTGCCAGCAGTTACTTTAACAGCCATCGTCCAGAGCAGTACTTC. Protein: CASSYFNSHRPEQYF.

This clone was observed a single time. CDR3 loop: CASFTPGQGLDQPQHF. The CDR3 coding sequence is TGTGCCAGCTTTACGCCGGGACAGGGGCTGGATCAGCCCCAGCATTTT. This chain uses TRBV2 with TRBJ1-5; TRBD1 aligns across 10 bases. V dropped 8 bases and J dropped 5; count of bases not matched to a gene: 12. This CDR3 contains 16 residues. Germline V gives CDR1 SNHLY, CDR2 FYNNEI. Full variable domain (outside the CDR3, taken from reference TRBV2 and TRBJ1-5): EPEVTQTPSHQVTQMGQEVILRCVPISNHLYFYWYRQILGQKVEFLVSFYNNEISEKSEIFDDQFSVERPDGSNFTLKIRSTKLEDSAMYFCASFTPGQGLDQPQHFGDGTRLSIL.

The chain is built from TRBV6-6 and TRBJ1-1; no clear D. The CDR3 sequence is 11 residues long. V gave up 4 bases and J gave up 3 bases, with 3 bases separating them. CDR1 and CDR2 (germline): MNHNY, SVGAGI (reference sequence). CDR3 coding DNA: TGTGCCAGCAGTTCCGACACTGAAGCTTTCTTT. The encoded protein is CASSSDTEAFF.

This chain connects TRBV18 to TRBJ1-1; TRBD1 aligns across 7 bases. The trim removed 4 bases at V and 1 base at J, leaving 9 bases unmatched. Germline CDR1 is KGHSH and CDR2 is LQKENI. The CDR3 extends over 16 amino acids. DNA of the CDR3: TGTGCCAGCTCACTATCGCTTACAGGGGCGAACACTGAAGCTTTCTTT. As protein: CASSLSLTGANTEAFF. The full variable domain, with the rest looked up from reference TRBV18 and TRBJ1-1, is NAGVMQNPRHLVRRRGQEARLRCSPMKGHSHVYWYRQLPEEGLKFMVYLQKENIIDESGMPKERFSAEFPKEGPSILRIQQVVRGDSAAYFCASSLSLTGANTEAFFGQGTRLTVV.

The rearrangement uses TRBV2 and TRBJ1-4; D gene ambiguous. The V end lost 7 bases, the J end lost 0 bases, and 9 bases lay between the germline ends. Germline assignment: CDR1 SNHLY and CDR2 FYNNEI. The CDR3 sequence is 14 residues long. The CDR3 here is CASKLAATNEKLFF. The DNA for the CDR3 is TGTGCCAGCAAATTGGCGGCAACTAATGAAAAACTGTTTTTT.

The CDR3 bases are TGTGCCAGCAGCGCCGGGGCTAGCGACAATGAGCAGTTCTTC. Protein sequence: CASSAGASDNEQFF. The gene calls are TRBV9 and TRBJ2-1, with TRBD2 as a possible D gene (6 bases). The ends were cut back, 3 bases at V and 5 bases at J, with 12 bases in the middle. This CDR3 spans 14 amino acids. Germline values: CDR1 SGDLS, CDR2 YYNGEE.

This chain connects TRBV19 to TRBJ1-1; the match to TRBD1 covers 9 bases. The J segment lost 1 base and the V segment lost 10 bases, leaving 4 bases of the junction unmatched. The CDR3 runs 13 residues. Germline loops: CDR1 LNHDA, CDR2 SQIVND (reference sequence). Here the CDR3 reads CATMTGGNTEAFF. The DNA for the CDR3 is TGTGCCACTATGACAGGGGGGAACACTGAAGCTTTCTTT.

The rearrangement links TRBV30 to TRBJ2-3; 7 bases match TRBD2. Losses at the gene ends were 1 base for V and 6 bases for J; bases not matched to a gene: 7. CDR3 length: 14 residues. The germline gives CDR1 GTSNPN, CDR2 SVGIG (reference sequence). The CDR3 DNA reads TGTGCCTGGAGTGGGCGGGGGAGTTGGGATACGCAGTATTTT. Protein: CAWSGRGSWDTQYF. The full variable domain, with the rest looked up from reference TRBV30 and TRBJ2-3, is SQTIHQWPATLVQPVGSPLSLECTVEGTSNPNLYWYRQAAGRGLQLLFYSVGIGQISSEVPQNLSASRPQDRQFILSSKKLLLSDSGFYLCAWSGRGSWDTQYFGPGTRLTVL.